Each of the 2 T cell receptor beta chains below was sequenced from the same sample in a study of blood T cell repertoires in COVID-19. The table came from immunoSEQ multiplex PCR; TCRdb's copy has only in-frame clones and leaves some out. The repertoire includes about 190,000 clones, 84% of them detected once, and under 15% sits in the top ten. Specimen: peripheral blood. The receptors here all came from a young man with active or convalescent COVID-19.

The rearrangement joins TRBV2 to TRBJ2-1, with D perhaps TRBD1 (6 bases). Germline loops: CDR1 SNHLY, CDR2 FYNNEI. Trimming removed 5 bases from V and 0 bases from J, with 17 bases in between. This CDR3 is built from 17 residues. CDR3 sequence reads: CASSPRYQGSSYNEQFF. In nucleotides, the CDR3 is TGTGCCAGCAGTCCACGTTACCAGGGGAGCTCCTACAATGAGCAGTTCTTC.

V and J are TRBV4-1 and TRBJ1-2, with a weak D call TRBD1 (5 bases). V shed 4 bases and J shed 4 bases, with 16 bases lying between them. The germline V gene has CDR1 MGHRA and CDR2 YSYEKL. This CDR3 contains 15 residues. CDR3 DNA sequence: TGCGCCAGCAGCCTGCAAAGGGGCAGCGCCTATGGCTACACCTTC. Protein product: CASSLQRGSAYGYTF.